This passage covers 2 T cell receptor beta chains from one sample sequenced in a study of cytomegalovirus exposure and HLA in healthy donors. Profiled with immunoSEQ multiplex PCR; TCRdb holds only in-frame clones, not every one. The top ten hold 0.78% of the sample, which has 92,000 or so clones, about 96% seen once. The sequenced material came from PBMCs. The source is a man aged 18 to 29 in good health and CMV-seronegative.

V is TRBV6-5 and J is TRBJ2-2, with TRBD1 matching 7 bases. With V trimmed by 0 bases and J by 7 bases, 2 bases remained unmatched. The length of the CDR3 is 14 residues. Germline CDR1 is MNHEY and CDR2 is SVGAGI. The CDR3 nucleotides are TGTGCCAGCAGTTACTCAAGGGGGCGCGGGGAGCTGTTTTTT. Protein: CASSYSRGRGELFF.

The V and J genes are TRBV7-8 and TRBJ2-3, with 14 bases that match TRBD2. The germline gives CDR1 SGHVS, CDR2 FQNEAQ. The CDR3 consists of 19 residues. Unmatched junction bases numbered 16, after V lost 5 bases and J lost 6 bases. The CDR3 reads CASSPLAGTSGRREDTQYF. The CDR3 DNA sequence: TGTGCCAGCAGCCCGCTGGCCGGGACTAGCGGGAGAAGGGAGGATACGCAGTATTTT.